This T cell receptor beta chain came from a study of blood T cell repertoires in COVID-19. Across the study: Italy, Spain and the United States were the sources of the convalescent and acute COVID-19 samples. T cells, B-cell-depleted T cells, or PBMCs supplied cDNA or gDNA.

Under the authors' procedure: Amplifying reference gene primers gave estimates of nucleated cell counts. Profiled with immunoSEQ multiplex PCR; TCRdb holds only in-frame clones, not every one. That table furnishes V, J and clone size, whereas the DNA furnished D and trimming. Here the sample spans approximately 97,000 clones, roughly 85% being singletons. Germline lookup yields CDR1 MNHEY and CDR2 SVGAGI. V lost 8 bases, J lost 0 bases, and 13 bases lay in between. The CDR3 runs to 15 residues. Sequencing was done on a sample of peripheral blood. The chain uses TRBV6-5 and TRBJ2-2; possibly TRBD2 for D (6 bases). This clonotype was sampled from a man aged 50 to 59 with active COVID-19. CDR3 protein: CASQGRGANTGELFF. The CDR3 DNA reads as TGTGCCAGCCAAGGGCGGGGAGCGAACACCGGGGAGCTGTTTTTT.